This T cell receptor beta chain was captured in a study of blood T cell repertoires in COVID-19. Study information: COVID-19 samples collected from the United States, Italy and Spain covered acute and convalescent phases. Nucleic acid was either cDNA or gDNA, and it came from T cells, B-cell-depleted T cells, or PBMCs.

Per the original data handling: Estimates of nucleated cell counts were drawn from the amplification of reference gene primers. Sequencing used immunoSEQ multiplex PCR; TCRdb keeps in-frame clones, though not all of them. The V and J calls and clone size are taken from that table; D and trimming were inferred from the DNA. The repertoire holds 100,000 to 120,000 clones, with approximately 82% as singletons. V was clipped by 0 bases and J by 7 bases; unmatched bases: 15. The CDR3 loop spans 19 amino acids. CDR1 and CDR2 from the germline V gene are LGHDT and YNNKEL (reference sequence). This chain links TRBV3-1 (or the pseudogene TRBV3-2) with TRBJ2-2, with TRBD2 identical over 9 bases. The sequence came from a woman aged 80 or over with acute or convalescent COVID-19. Sequencing input: peripheral blood. The CDR3 protein is CASSQDGRLAGPMGGELFF. The DNA for the CDR3 is TGTGCCAGCAGCCAAGACGGTAGGCTAGCGGGGCCGATGGGCGGGGAGCTGTTTTTT.